The next 20 T cell receptor beta chains were all read from a single sample in a study of blood T cell repertoires in COVID-19. The repertoire was sequenced with immunoSEQ multiplex PCR; TCRdb's copy has only in-frame clones and lacks some. The table has hundreds of thousands of clones, around 82% seen once. The source material was PBMCs or T cells enriched from blood (not recorded which). The receptors here all came from a man aged 25 to 40 with acute COVID-19.

The chain employs TRBV5-1 and TRBJ1-2; no clear D. CDR1 is SGHRS, CDR2 YFSETQ, per germline. The CDR3 consists of 15 residues. V lost 5 bases and J lost 6, with 20 bases in between. Written as DNA, the CDR3 is TGCGCCAGCAGTATCGAGGTGGGGAGTGGAAATGGCTACACCTTC. Amino acid sequence: CASSIEVGSGNGYTF.

The chain has TRBV24-1 and TRBJ1-2; the D gene is possibly TRBD1 (6 bases). V lost 3 bases and J 7 bases, leaving 20 bases between the germline ends. Germline loops: CDR1 KGHDR, CDR2 SFDVKD. The CDR3 is 16 residues long. CDR3 sequence reads: CATSDQSGPGGSGYTF. In DNA form, the CDR3 reads TGTGCCACCAGTGATCAAAGCGGACCGGGGGGCTCTGGCTACACCTTC.

The chain couples TRBV18 to TRBJ2-2; D is unresolved. The CDR3 has 13 residues. Trimming cost V 5 bases and J 4 bases, with 8 bases left between them. CDR1 and CDR2 from the germline V gene are KGHSH and LQKENI. The CDR3 DNA is TGTGCCAGCTCAGCTATTAGCACCGGGGAGCTGTTTTTT. Translation gives CASSAISTGELFF.

The CDR3 is CASSAGLNTGELFF. In DNA, the CDR3 is TGCGCCAGCAGCGCAGGCTTGAACACCGGGGAGCTGTTTTTT. This chain uses TRBV5-1 with TRBJ2-2; no clear D. Germline loops: CDR1 SGHRS, CDR2 YFSETQ. The CDR3 is 14 residues long. Trimming took off 4 bases at V and 1 base at J, with 8 bases between the two ends. The full variable domain, completed using reference TRBV5-1 and TRBJ2-2, is KAGVTQTPRYLIKTRGQQVTLSCSPISGHRSVSWYQQTPGQGLQFLFEYFSETQRNKGNFPGRFSGRQFSNSRSEMNVSTLELGDSALYLCASSAGLNTGELFFGEGSRLTVL.

The genes are TRBV5-1 and TRBJ2-7; D not resolved. Trimming stripped 4 bases from V and 3 bases from J, with 11 bases between. Germline CDR1 reads SGHRS; CDR2 reads YFSETQ. CDR3 size: 13 residues. The CDR3 is CASSLDGNYEQYF. The CDR3 DNA reads TGCGCCAGCAGCCTAGACGGTAACTACGAGCAGTACTTC.

The genes are TRBV9 and TRBJ1-2; a weak D match, TRBD1 (5 bases). Trimming left V 3 bases short and J 6 bases short, with 9 bases between. CDR3 length: 12 residues. Germline V gene data show CDR1 as SGDLS and CDR2 as YYNGEE. The CDR3 bases are TGTGCCAGCAGCGCCGGGGGGGATGGCTACACCTTC. As protein: CASSAGGDGYTF.

The chain has TRBV18 and TRBJ2-2; 10 bases line up with TRBD2. The CDR3 has 16 amino acids. After removal of 1 base from V and 3 bases from J, the junction contained 2 bases not matched to a gene. Germline CDR1 is KGHSH and CDR2 is LQKENI. For the CDR3, the DNA is TGTGCCAGCTCACCACGGCTAGCGGGGGACACCGGGGAGCTGTTTTTT. It translates to CASSPRLAGDTGELFF.

V and J are TRBV7-2 and TRBJ1-6; TRBD1 matches at 9 bases. This CDR3 has 16 amino acids. In germline, CDR1 is SGHTA, CDR2 FQGNSA. V was pared by 1 base and J by 4 bases, with 2 bases of the junction left unmatched. This chain's CDR3 is CASSLVGTGYNSPLHF. In DNA, the CDR3 is TGTGCCAGCAGCTTAGTCGGGACAGGGTATAATTCACCCCTCCACTTT.

This clone has more than one count but fewer than ten. The V call is TRBV5-1, the J call TRBJ2-2; 8 nucleotides align to TRBD1. The germline CDR1 and CDR2 sequences are SGHRS and YFSETQ. This CDR3 region has 15 residues. The ends lost 4 bases at V and 5 bases at J; junction bases unmatched: 7. The CDR3 region has the DNA TGCGCCAGCAGCAGGGACAGGACCTATACCGGGGAGCTGTTTTTT. Protein sequence: CASSRDRTYTGELFF.

In DNA form, the CDR3 reads TGCGCCAGCAGCTTGGATAGCAGGGTAAACACTGAAGCTTTCTTT. As protein: CASSLDSRVNTEAFF. V is TRBV5-1 and J is TRBJ1-1; a weak D match, TRBD1 (5 bases). The CDR3 contains 15 residues. CDR1 is SGHRS, CDR2 YFSETQ, per germline. The V end lost 0 bases, the J end lost 2 bases, and 11 bases lay between the germline ends.

This sequence joins TRBV6-1 and TRBJ2-2, with D possibly being TRBD2 (6 bases). There are 17 residues in the CDR3. Germline lookup yields CDR1 MNHNS and CDR2 SASEGT. V was pared by 1 base and J by 1 base, with 13 bases between. CDR3 loop: CASSEVVGGLNTGELFF. DNA of the CDR3: TGTGCCAGCAGTGAAGTGGTCGGAGGGTTGAACACCGGGGAGCTGTTTTTT.

The chain couples TRBV10-2 to TRBJ2-5; 8 positions match TRBD1. The CDR3 runs to 14 residues. Looked up from germline, CDR1 is WSHSY and CDR2 is SAAADI. J gave up 2 bases and V 6 bases, and 5 bases lay outside the gene matches. CDR3 region: CASRDGQGQETQYF. The CDR3 DNA sequence: TGCGCCAGCAGGGACGGACAGGGTCAAGAGACCCAGTACTTC.

This chain connects TRBV3-1 (or the pseudogene TRBV3-2) to TRBJ2-2; D might be TRBD2 (5 bases). The V gene's germline CDR1 is LGHDT and CDR2 YNNKEL (reference sequence). Trimming stripped 4 bases from V and 6 bases from J, with 21 bases between. The CDR3 is 17 residues long. CDR3 nucleotides: TGTGCCAGCAGCCCCCCGGTTCCTAGACGGGGATCCGGGGAGCTGTTTTTT. It specifies CASSPPVPRRGSGELFF.

The chain employs TRBV12-3 or TRBV12-4 and TRBJ1-2; D unclear. This CDR3 has 10 amino acids. Deletions cut 5 bases from V and 12 bases from J, with 10 bases between. This chain's CDR3 is CASSPDGNTF. For the CDR3, the DNA is TGTGCCAGCAGTCCCGACGGGAACACCTTC.

This clone was observed a handful of times. The J gene is TRBJ1-6, the V gene TRBV16; D perhaps matches TRBD1 (5 bases). Germline V lookup: CDR1 KGHSY, CDR2 FQNENV. The CDR3 spans 16 residues. The ends were cut back, 2 bases at V and 3 bases at J, with 11 bases in the middle. CDR3 coding DNA: TGTGCCAGCAGCCAAAAGGCGGGGGTCTATAATTCACCCCTCCACTTT. As protein: CASSQKAGVYNSPLHF.

The V gene is TRBV14, the J gene TRBJ1-1; D is undetermined. This CDR3 comprises 16 residues. V lost 1 base and J 1 base, leaving 13 bases between the germline ends. Germline V gene lookup returns CDR1 SGHDN and CDR2 FVKESK. CDR3 in amino acids: CASSQGPAGGNTEAFF. CDR3 nucleotide sequence: TGTGCCAGCAGCCAAGGCCCCGCCGGTGGGAACACTGAAGCTTTCTTT.

In this sample, this clone turned up once. The DNA for the CDR3 is TGTGCCAGCAGCGCCAAACGGGAGGACAATCAGCCCCAGCATTTT. Translated, it gives CASSAKREDNQPQHF. The genes are TRBV9 and TRBJ1-5; D gene unclear. The V end was cut by 3 bases, the J end by 3 bases, with 13 bases between. Looked up from germline, CDR1 is SGDLS and CDR2 is YYNGEE. There are 15 residues in the CDR3.

CDR3 nucleotides: TGTGCCAGCAGTCTTGACAGGGGGAGGGATCAGCCCCAGCATTTT. Translating it yields CASSLDRGRDQPQHF. V usage is TRBV2 and J usage is TRBJ1-5, with 9 bases identical to TRBD1. Trimming at V came to 5 bases and at J to 5 bases, leaving 7 bases not matched to a gene. From germline, CDR1 is SNHLY and CDR2 FYNNEI. This CDR3 comprises 15 residues.

This chain uses TRBV2 with TRBJ2-5, with a tentative D call TRBD1 (5 bases). The length of the CDR3 is 15 residues. Trimming removed 1 base at V and 2 bases at J, with 11 bases between. From germline, CDR1 is SNHLY and CDR2 FYNNEI. This chain's CDR3 is CASSEGTLPQETQYF. CDR3 DNA: TGTGCCAGCAGTGAAGGGACACTTCCTCAAGAGACCCAGTACTTC.

The chain couples TRBV7-9 to TRBJ2-5; possible D gene TRBD1, 6 bases. The CDR3 sequence is 14 residues long. Germline CDR1 and CDR2: SEHNR and FQNEAQ (reference sequence). With 5 bases removed from V and 5 bases from J, the gap between germline ends came to 15 bases. CDR3 in DNA: TGTGCCAGCAGCCCAGACAGGTTGAGGGAGACCCAGTACTTC. Translating gives CASSPDRLRETQYF. Supplemented by reference TRBV7-9 and TRBJ2-5, the full variable domain reads DTGVSQNPRHKITKRGQNVTFRCDPISEHNRLYWYRQTLGQGPEFLTYFQNEAQLEKSRLLSDRFSAERPKGSFSTLEIQRTEQGDSAMYLCASSPDRLRETQYFGPGTRLLVL.